The next 27 T cell receptor beta chains were all read from a single sample in a study of blood T cells in healthy people across ages (dated by TCRdb to 2015 to 2017). Library creation used 5' RACE. Sequenced on an Illumina HiSeq 2500. The second PCR ran for roughly 7 to 11 cycles and used a J-beta primer mix along with a sample-barcoded 5' primer. The raw public reads went through TCRdb reprocessing: fastp at Q25, MiXCR clone calling, in-frame beta chains kept. Identical CDR3 proteins give one entry, which carries the most common genes and DNA. The sample profile shows about 1.8 million distinct CDR3 sequences; about 49% of them were found once. Of the sample, less than 2.5% falls within the top ten clones. The sample was blood. These receptors came from a woman aged 35 to 49 in good health.

The genes are TRBV3-1 and TRBJ2-5; 8 nucleotides agree with TRBD2. The CDR3 consists of 13 residues. CDR1 is LGHDT, CDR2 YNNKEL, per germline (reference sequence). V shed 8 bases, J shed 4 bases, and the junction held 6 bases outside the gene matches. Here the CDR3 DNA reads TGTGCCAGCTGCCTTAGCGGGGTAGAGACCCAGTACTTC. This gives the protein CASCLSGVETQYF.

J is TRBJ2-7 and V is TRBV7-9, with D uncertain. Deletions cut 5 bases from V and 6 bases from J, with 11 bases between. The germline CDR1 and CDR2 sequences are SEHNR and FQNEAQ (reference sequence). CDR3 size: 12 residues. The CDR3 bases are TGTGCCAGCAGCCCTACCGGCCTCGAGCAGTACTTC. Translated, it gives CASSPTGLEQYF.

This clonotype was detected only a few times. The CDR3: CSARGGASGGTGYNEQFF. In DNA, the CDR3 is TGCAGTGCTAGAGGGGGGGCTAGCGGGGGCACTGGGTACAATGAGCAGTTCTTC. This sequence joins TRBV20-1 and TRBJ2-1; TRBD2 matches 10 bases. The V and J ends lost 1 base and 4 bases, in that order; junction bases with no gene match: 13. There are 18 residues in the CDR3. Looked up from germline, CDR1 is DFQATT and CDR2 is SNEGSKA (reference sequence).

The chain joins TRBV27 to TRBJ2-7; D not resolved. Trimming cost V 5 bases and J 3 bases, with 17 bases left between them. Germline CDR1 is MNHEY and CDR2 is SMNVEV (reference sequence). The CDR3 sequence is 15 residues long. As DNA, the CDR3 is TGTGCCAGCAGTCCCTCTCTTAGATGGATCTACGAGCAGTACTTC. This encodes CASSPSLRWIYEQYF.

The genes are TRBV20-1 and TRBJ1-5; D gene unclear. V dropped 6 bases and J dropped 1 base, with 16 bases sitting between them. Germline CDR1 reads DFQATT; CDR2 reads SNEGSKA (reference sequence). This CDR3 has 15 amino acids. CDR3 residues: CSARRTEGSNQPQHF. CDR3 nucleotides: TGCAGTGCGAGGCGAACGGAAGGGAGCAATCAGCCCCAGCATTTT.

The rearrangement links TRBV12-3 or TRBV12-4 to TRBJ1-1; TRBD1 might be the D (5 bases). This CDR3 region has 17 residues. Trimming shortened V by 7 bases and J by 1 base, and 22 bases separated the two germline ends. The CDR3 loop reads CASTPWAGGRKNTEAFF. CDR3 DNA: TGTGCCAGCACTCCGTGGGCGGGGGGGAGAAAGAACACTGAAGCTTTCTTT.

The chain recombines TRBV15 with TRBJ1-4, with 7 bases that match TRBD1. The V segment lost 5 bases and the J segment 7 bases; nucleotides outside the gene matches: 16. The CDR3 spans 17 residues. Per germline, CDR1 LNHNV and CDR2 YYDKDF (reference sequence). This CDR3 is CATSERARQGIGEKLFF. The DNA of the CDR3 is TGTGCCACCAGCGAGCGAGCTAGACAGGGTATTGGTGAAAAACTGTTTTTT.

This clonotype was recorded a few times. The chain carries TRBV5-1 and TRBJ2-4; 8 bases agree with TRBD1. The V and J ends lost 0 bases and 0 bases, in that order; junction bases with no gene match: 5. CDR3 length: 17 amino acids. Germline V gene sequence: CDR1 SGHRS, CDR2 YFSETQ. CDR3 sequence reads: CASSLDLQGGAKNIQYF. CDR3 coding DNA: TGCGCCAGCAGCTTGGATTTACAGGGGGGAGCCAAAAACATTCAGTACTTC. Full variable domain (remainder filled in from reference TRBV5-1 and TRBJ2-4): KAGVTQTPRYLIKTRGQQVTLSCSPISGHRSVSWYQQTPGQGLQFLFEYFSETQRNKGNFPGRFSGRQFSNSRSEMNVSTLELGDSALYLCASSLDLQGGAKNIQYFGAGTRLSVL.

This clonotype appeared a few times. The V gene is TRBV9, the J gene TRBJ1-2, with TRBD1 matching 7 bases. The CDR3 is made up of 15 amino acids. V dropped 0 bases and J dropped 4; count of bases not matched to a gene: 6. Germline CDR1 reads SGDLS; CDR2 reads YYNGEE. CDR3 coding DNA: TGTGCCAGCAGCGTAGAAGGGGGCTCAGTCTATGGCTACACCTTC. The encoded protein is CASSVEGGSVYGYTF.

This clonotype was counted only a few times. The V call is TRBV20-1, the J call TRBJ1-2; the match to TRBD1 covers 11 bases. The V gene end was trimmed by 3 bases and the J gene end by 8 bases; junction bases not matched to a gene: 11. Germline V gene sequence: CDR1 DFQATT, CDR2 SNEGSKA (reference sequence). This CDR3 is 15 amino acids long. For the CDR3, the DNA is TGCAGTGCTAGGGGGACAGGGGGAGGACCAGGAGGCTACACCTTC. Its protein product is CSARGTGGGPGGYTF.

The chain links TRBV6-6 to TRBJ2-5; D is possibly TRBD2 (6 bases). Germline V CDR1 and CDR2: MNHNY, SVGAGI (reference sequence). This CDR3 has 16 amino acids. Trimming left V 2 bases short and J 1 base short, with 14 bases between. CDR3 loop: CASSYGGGETQETQYF. As DNA, the CDR3 is TGTGCCAGCAGTTACGGAGGCGGGGAGACCCAAGAGACCCAGTACTTC.

V is TRBV29-1 and J is TRBJ1-1; D ambiguous. Deletions cut 6 bases from V and 10 bases from J, with 12 bases between. CDR1 is SQVTM, CDR2 ANQGSEA, per germline. The CDR3 covers 10 residues. The CDR3, as DNA: TGCAGCGTGGGCGAGCTACGAGCTTTCTTT. The encoded protein is CSVGELRAFF.

The CDR3 nucleotides read TGTGCCAGCAGCCGGGGACAGGGGGCAAACATTCTCACAGATACGCAGTATTTT. Its protein is CASSRGQGANILTDTQYF. The J gene is TRBJ2-3, the V gene TRBV5-5, with 12 nucleotides matching TRBD1. CDR3 length: 18 residues. Trimming cost V 4 bases and J 2 bases; bases outside gene matches: 11. CDR1 and CDR2 from the germline V gene are SGHKS and YYEKEE (reference sequence).

This clonotype has just one count. The gene calls are TRBV4-3 and TRBJ2-3; possibly TRBD2 for D (6 bases). Between the trimmed V and J ends, which lost 0 bases and 1 base, there was a span of 23 bases. Per the germline V gene, CDR1 is LGHNA and CDR2 is YSLEER. The CDR3 is 20 amino acids. This CDR3 is CASSQDSPWAAGEGTDTQYF. The CDR3 DNA reads TGCGCCAGCAGCCAAGATTCACCCTGGGCAGCGGGCGAAGGCACAGATACGCAGTATTTT.

This clonotype appeared a few times. The V gene is TRBV7-9, the J gene TRBJ2-6, with TRBD2 as a possible D gene (6 bases). V dropped 8 bases and J dropped 3 bases, with 8 bases sitting between them. The CDR3 sequence is 13 residues long. The germline V gene encodes CDR1 SEHNR and CDR2 FQNEAQ (reference sequence). This CDR3 is CASLGGGANVLTF. Written as DNA, the CDR3 is TGTGCCAGCCTCGGGGGTGGGGCCAACGTCCTGACTTTC.

This clonotype was counted between two and nine times. In nucleotides, the CDR3 is TGTGCCAGCACCACAATCGGACAGGGGACCTACGAGCAGTACTTC. Protein: CASTTIGQGTYEQYF. The V call is TRBV6-2 or TRBV6-3, the J call TRBJ2-7, with 9 bases that match TRBD1. This CDR3 region has 15 residues. Losses at the gene ends were 7 bases for V and 2 bases for J; bases not matched to a gene: 9. Germline CDR1 MNHEY, CDR2 SVGEGT.

This clonotype was detected only a few times. The chain employs TRBV11-2 and TRBJ2-1; weak D call: TRBD1 (6 bases). The CDR3 extends over 14 amino acids. V was cut by 6 bases and J by 5 bases, with 14 bases left in between. Germline V gene sequence: CDR1 SGHAT, CDR2 FQNNGV. The CDR3 DNA sequence: TGTGCCAGCAGACTACAGGGCGGGCACAATGAGCAGTTCTTC. Translating gives CASRLQGGHNEQFF.

CDR3 bases: TGTGCCACCACAAAGGGTGGTGGTTATAATGAGCAGTTCTTC. It encodes CATTKGGGYNEQFF. The V call is TRBV6-6, the J call TRBJ2-1; D unclear. The CDR3 spans 14 residues. The V gene lost 10 bases and the J gene lost 7 bases, with 20 bases spanning the gap. CDR1 MNHNY and CDR2 SVGAGI come from the germline V gene (reference sequence).

This clonotype occurred a few times. The V gene is TRBV4-3, the J gene TRBJ2-7; TRBD1 aligns across 7 bases. With V trimmed by 3 bases and J by 6 bases, 5 bases remained unmatched. Germline V CDR1 and CDR2: LGHNA, YSLEER. The CDR3 loop spans 13 amino acids. CDR3 residues: CASSQYRGREQYF. The CDR3 DNA follows: TGCGCCAGCAGCCAGTACAGGGGACGCGAGCAGTACTTC.

The V gene is TRBV29-1, the J gene TRBJ1-2, with TRBD1 matching over 8 bases. The J segment lost 4 bases and the V segment lost 3 bases, leaving 10 bases of the junction unmatched. Germline V CDR1 and CDR2: SQVTM, ANQGSEA. The CDR3 totals 15 residues. The CDR3, as DNA: TGCAGCGTTGACCAAAGACAGGGGTCCCCCTATGGCTACACCTTC. Its protein is CSVDQRQGSPYGYTF.

The chain has TRBV20-1 and TRBJ2-3; 8 bases match TRBD1. V was pared by 7 bases and J by 4 bases, with 19 bases of the junction left unmatched. Germline V gene lookup returns CDR1 DFQATT and CDR2 SNEGSKA (reference sequence). This CDR3 has 17 amino acids. The CDR3 sequence: CSVPGQGEDPRPDTQYF. The CDR3 DNA follows: TGCAGTGTTCCCGGACAGGGAGAGGATCCCCGTCCAGATACGCAGTATTTT.

The chain joins TRBV20-1 to TRBJ2-5; a possible D gene is TRBD1 (5 bases). V was cut by 4 bases and J by 0 bases, with 12 bases left in between. This CDR3 spans 14 amino acids. Germline lookup yields CDR1 DFQATT and CDR2 SNEGSKA (reference sequence). CDR3 nucleotides: TGCAGTGCTACAGACAGAAAGTACCAAGAGACCCAGTACTTC. This sequence encodes CSATDRKYQETQYF.

The CDR3 reads CASSALGRHGYTF. Here the CDR3 DNA reads TGTGCCAGCAGCGCCTTGGGAAGACATGGCTACACCTTC. The rearrangement links TRBV3-1 to TRBJ1-2; D unclear. The germline V gene has CDR1 LGHDT and CDR2 YNNKEL (reference sequence). The V and J ends lost 5 bases and 6 bases respectively, with 13 bases between them. This CDR3 spans 13 amino acids.

The J gene is TRBJ2-7, the V gene TRBV7-9; 10 positions match TRBD2. Germline V lookup: CDR1 SEHNR, CDR2 FQNEAQ (reference sequence). The CDR3 is 16 residues long. The V segment lost 6 bases and the J segment 7 bases; nucleotides outside the gene matches: 15. The CDR3 sequence: CASRHSTSGRGNEQYF. Written as DNA, the CDR3 is TGTGCCAGCAGACATTCGACTAGCGGGCGTGGCAATGAGCAGTACTTC.

The chain joins TRBV10-3 to TRBJ2-7; no firm D call. Trimming removed 8 bases from V and 3 bases from J, with 11 bases in between. This CDR3 spans 12 amino acids. Germline V gene data show CDR1 as ENHRY and CDR2 as SYGVKD. CDR3 sequence (DNA): TGTGCCATCGGGGATCACGGCTACGAGCAGTACTTC. It codes for CAIGDHGYEQYF.

The rearrangement uses TRBV9 and TRBJ2-2; unclear D gene. The CDR3 is made up of 11 amino acids. Trimming removed 0 bases at V and 9 bases at J, with 3 bases between. Germline V gene sequence: CDR1 SGDLS, CDR2 YYNGEE. The CDR3 region is CASSVGWELFF. The CDR3 DNA reads TGTGCCAGCAGCGTAGGATGGGAGCTGTTTTTT. Combining the CDR3 with reference TRBV9 and TRBJ2-2 gives the whole variable domain DSGVTQTPKHLITATGQRVTLRCSPRSGDLSVYWYQQSLDQGLQFLIQYYNGEERAKGNILERFSAQQFPDLHSELNLSSLELGDSALYFCASSVGWELFFGEGSRLTVL.

This rearrangement joins TRBV20-1 to TRBJ2-3, with a possible D match to TRBD2 (5 bases). The V end lost 4 bases, the J end lost 5 bases, and 19 bases lay between the germline ends. Germline V lookup: CDR1 DFQATT, CDR2 SNEGSKA (reference sequence). The CDR3 length is 15 residues. CDR3 nucleotide sequence: TGCAGTGCTATAGCCCAGGCGGGCCAAAGAGATACGCAGTATTTT. It codes for CSAIAQAGQRDTQYF.